This T cell receptor beta chain was sequenced in a study of T cell clonality in common variable immunodeficiency. Study-wide points: Links between repertoire features and CVID complications were heterogeneity-limited.

Patients and controls were mostly of Caucasian heritage. Here immunoSEQ multiplex PCR was the method, and the copy in TCRdb shows in-frame clones only, minus some. Singletons are absent from the sample, which has tens of thousands of clones. This clone was seen at least ten times. The antigen remains undetermined. The clonotype was recovered from a person aged 18 to 75 in good health. Sequenced input: peripheral blood mononuclear cells.

CDR3 region: CAGPGQGGPQPQHF. CDR3 DNA (partial): TGCGCCGGGCCGGGACAGGGAGGGCCTCAGCCC. The chain recombines TRBV5-1 with TRBJ1-5; 9 positions match TRBD1. The read comes to an end 3 residues before the CDR3 does, leaving the germline J gene to fill in the end. V lost 10 bases and J lost 6; bases outside the gene matches: 11. Germline loops: CDR1 SGHRS, CDR2 YFSETQ. The CDR3 totals 14 residues.